This T cell receptor (beta chain) is from a study of beta chain features in type 1 diabetes. Overall study findings and caveats: Type 1 diabetes patients had TCRB CDR3s that were shorter (moderately but significantly so) in all four CD4+ subsets.

What was sequenced were expressed TCRB transcripts, since all of the isolated RNA had been reverse transcribed. Profiling relied on immunoSEQ multiplex PCR, and the TCRdb table lists in-frame clones only, not all of them. The sample holds about 15,000 clones, 55% to 70% seen once. This clone has a handful of counts. The antigen remains unidentified. Germline-derived CDR1 and CDR2 are LNHDA and SQIVND (reference sequence). The CDR3 consists of 16 residues. V was clipped by 3 bases and J by 10 bases, with 22 bases between them. The sequence came from a young woman with type 1 diabetes. The sample taken for sequencing was stem cell memory CD4+ T cells from blood. This chain links TRBV19 with TRBJ2-1; TRBD2 is a possible D gene (6 bases). The CDR3 DNA sequence: TGTGCCAGTAGTATGGGAGGATCGAATATACGGGTAGAGCAGTTCTTC. The encoded protein is CASSMGGSNIRVEQFF.